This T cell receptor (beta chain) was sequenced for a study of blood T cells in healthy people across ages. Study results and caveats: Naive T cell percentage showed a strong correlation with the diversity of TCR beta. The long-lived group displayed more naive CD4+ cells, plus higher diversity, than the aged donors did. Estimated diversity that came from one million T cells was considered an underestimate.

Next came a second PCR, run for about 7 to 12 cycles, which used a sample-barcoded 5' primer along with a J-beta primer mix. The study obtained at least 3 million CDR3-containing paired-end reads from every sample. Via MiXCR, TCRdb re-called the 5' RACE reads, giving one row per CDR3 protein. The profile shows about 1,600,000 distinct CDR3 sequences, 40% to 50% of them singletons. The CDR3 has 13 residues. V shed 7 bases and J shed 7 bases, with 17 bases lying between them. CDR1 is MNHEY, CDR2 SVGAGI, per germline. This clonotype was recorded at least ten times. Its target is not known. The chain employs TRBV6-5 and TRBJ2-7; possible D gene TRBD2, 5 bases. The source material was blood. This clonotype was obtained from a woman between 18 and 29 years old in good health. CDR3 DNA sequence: TGTGCCAGCACCGCTGGGCCGGGGTGGGAGCAGTACTTC. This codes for CASTAGPGWEQYF.